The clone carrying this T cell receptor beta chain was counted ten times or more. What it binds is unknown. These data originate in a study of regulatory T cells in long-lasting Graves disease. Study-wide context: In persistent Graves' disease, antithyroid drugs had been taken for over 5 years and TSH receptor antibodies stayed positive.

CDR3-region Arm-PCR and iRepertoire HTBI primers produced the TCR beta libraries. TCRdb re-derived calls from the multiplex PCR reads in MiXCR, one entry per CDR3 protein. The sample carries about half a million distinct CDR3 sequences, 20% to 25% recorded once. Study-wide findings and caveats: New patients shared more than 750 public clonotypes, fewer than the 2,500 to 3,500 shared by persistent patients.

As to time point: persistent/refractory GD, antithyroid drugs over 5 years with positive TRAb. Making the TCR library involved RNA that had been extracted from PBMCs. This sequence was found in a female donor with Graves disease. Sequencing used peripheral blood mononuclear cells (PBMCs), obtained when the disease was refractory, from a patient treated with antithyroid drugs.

The CDR3 nucleotides are TGTGCCAGCAGTCACTCGGGAGGGGCCAGGACTGAAGCTTTCTTT. Protein: CASSHSGGARTEAFF. The genes are TRBV6-1 and TRBJ1-1; TRBD1 is a possible D gene (5 bases). This CDR3 contains 15 residues. Germline CDR1 reads MNHNS; CDR2 reads SASEGT. The germline V and J ends were trimmed by 5 bases and 5 bases, with 18 bases remaining between them.